A selection of T cell receptor beta chains follows, all from one sample in a study of blood T cell repertoires in COVID-19. Here immunoSEQ multiplex PCR was the method, and the copy in TCRdb shows in-frame clones only, minus some. The data hold under 80,000 clones, with about 90% observed a single time. Input material: peripheral blood. These receptors were obtained from a man aged 80 or over in a cohort sampled during active COVID-19. The CDR3 runs from the conserved cysteine through the conserved F or W. Each record gives: D gene, J gene, clone size, V gene, CDR3 protein, CDR3 DNA. D genes are given only for firm matches. Rows give clone size only sometimes, using once, few, many, or a class for an expanded clone.

.,TRBJ1-4,.,TRBV2,CASKEVTLPQKLFF,TGTGCCAGCAAGGAGGTGACCCTACCCCAGAAACTGTTTTTT
.,TRBJ2-5,.,TRBV3-1/TRBV3-2,CASSTRGGKETQYF,TGTGCCAGCAGTACAAGGGGGGGCAAGGAGACCCAGTACTTC
TRBD1,TRBJ1-2,.,TRBV12-3/TRBV12-4,CASSWGTAGGYTF,TGTGCCAGCAGTTGGGGGACAGCGGGTGGCTACACCTTC
.,TRBJ1-2,few,TRBV12-3/TRBV12-4,CASSGDRTGYTF,TGTGCCAGCAGCGGAGACAGGACTGGCTACACCTTC
.,TRBJ2-2,once,TRBV12-5,CASGFGTNTGELFF,TGTGCTAGTGGTTTTGGCACGAACACCGGGGAGCTGTTTTTT
TRBD1,TRBJ1-4,.,TRBV2,CASSAGTGGIVKLFF,TGTGCCAGCAGTGCCGGGACAGGGGGCATAGTAAAACTGTTTTTT
.,TRBJ2-5,.,TRBV12-3/TRBV12-4,CASSFGGRETQYF,TGTGCCAGCAGTTTTGGGGGGAGGGAGACCCAGTACTTC
.,TRBJ2-5,.,TRBV7-9,CASEEFQETQYF,TGTGCCAGCGAGGAGTTCCAAGAGACCCAGTACTTC
.,TRBJ2-1,.,TRBV10-3,CAISGQTEQFF,TGTGCCATCAGCGGACAGACGGAGCAGTTCTTC
TRBD2,TRBJ2-7,few,TRBV5-4,CASSLPGGGYEQYF,TGTGCCAGCAGCCTCCCGGGGGGGGGTTACGAGCAGTACTTC
TRBD2,TRBJ2-3,.,TRBV18,CASSPRLGLAGGSLSTDTQYF,TGTGCCAGCTCACCACGACTGGGACTAGCGGGGGGATCCTTGAGCACAGATACGCAGTATTTT
TRBD1,TRBJ1-3,.,TRBV5-4,CASSLDRVGSTIYF,TGTGCCAGCAGCCTAGACAGGGTAGGAAGCACCATATATTTT
.,TRBJ1-6,.,TRBV4-2,CASSQVMIAGSPLHF,TGTGCCAGCAGCCAAGTGATGATAGCAGGGTCACCCCTCCACTTT
.,TRBJ2-2,.,TRBV2,CASSATTSRQSGELFF,TGTGCCAGCAGTGCAACCACTAGCCGCCAGTCCGGGGAGCTGTTTTTT
.,TRBJ1-5,.,TRBV12-3/TRBV12-4,CASSPLVSQPQHF,TGTGCCAGCAGTCCCCTAGTAAGTCAGCCCCAGCATTTT
.,TRBJ1-2,.,TRBV28,CASSPPTGTQEGYTF,TGTGCCAGCAGTCCCCCTACAGGAACCCAAGAGGGCTACACCTTC
.,TRBJ1-4,.,TRBV18,CASSNSDSNEKLFF,TGTGCCAGCTCAAATTCGGACAGTAATGAAAAACTGTTTTTT
.,TRBJ2-1,few,TRBV16,CASSQSGRQYNEQFF,TGTGCCAGCAGCCAATCAGGCAGGCAGTACAATGAGCAGTTCTTC
.,TRBJ2-4,few,TRBV29-1,CSVRERATSKNIQYF,TGCAGCGTTAGGGAGCGGGCGACCTCCAAAAACATTCAGTACTTC
TRBD2,TRBJ2-5,.,TRBV29-1,CSGAGGIQETQYF,TGCAGCGGGGCGGGGGGAATACAAGAGACCCAGTACTTC
.,TRBJ1-3,.,TRBV11-2,CASSSTGRLNTIYF,TGTGCCAGCAGCTCAACAGGGCGTTTAAACACCATATATTTT
.,TRBJ1-2,.,TRBV19,CASSTRGPTYSNYGYTF,TGTGCCAGTAGTACCAGGGGACCGACCTATTCTAACTATGGCTACACCTTC
TRBD2,TRBJ2-3,few,TRBV7-3,CASSLYSGGAGDTQYF,TGTGCCAGCAGCTTATATAGCGGGGGGGCAGGAGATACGCAGTATTTT
.,TRBJ1-3,.,TRBV6-5,CASSIQDSGNTIYF,TGTGCCAGCAGCATACAGGACTCTGGAAACACCATATATTTT
TRBD2,TRBJ2-3,.,TRBV28,CASSTPQAGDAPDTQYF,TGTGCCAGCAGCACCCCCCAAGCGGGGGATGCTCCAGATACGCAGTATTTT
.,TRBJ1-2,.,TRBV5-6,CASSTNIGTISITSGYTF,TGTGCCAGCAGCACAAATATAGGGACTATAAGTATCACGAGTGGCTACACCTTC
.,TRBJ2-1,.,TRBV7-9,CASSLDPGFGYNEQFF,TGTGCCAGCAGCTTAGATCCGGGGTTTGGGTACAATGAGCAGTTCTTC
TRBD1,TRBJ2-3,.,TRBV3-1/TRBV3-2,CASRDRGRGDTQYF,TGTGCCAGCAGAGACAGGGGGCGCGGAGATACGCAGTATTTT
TRBD2,TRBJ2-1,.,TRBV19,CASSSPSGGANNEQFF,TGTGCCAGTAGTAGCCCTAGCGGGGGGGCCAACAATGAGCAGTTCTTC
TRBD2,TRBJ2-3,.,TRBV5-1,CASSLAGTSGSLNTQYF,TGCGCCAGCAGCTTGGCCGGGACTAGCGGGAGCCTCAATACGCAGTATTTT
.,TRBJ1-3,.,TRBV5-1,CASSKGAGNTIYF,TGCGCCAGCAGCAAAGGGGCTGGAAACACCATATATTTT
TRBD1,TRBJ1-1,.,TRBV5-1,CASSLDRGAEAFF,TGCGCCAGCAGCTTGGACAGGGGGGCGGAAGCTTTCTTT
TRBD1,TRBJ2-2,.,TRBV20-1,CSASERQGATTGELFF,TGCAGTGCTAGTGAAAGACAGGGGGCGACCACCGGGGAGCTGTTTTTT
.,TRBJ1-4,.,TRBV5-1,CASSPWQGSPNEKLFF,TGCGCCAGCAGCCCCTGGCAGGGGAGTCCTAATGAAAAACTGTTTTTT
.,TRBJ2-5,.,TRBV5-1,CASSPQGGQETQYF,TGCGCCAGCAGCCCCCAGGGGGGCCAAGAGACCCAGTACTTC
TRBD1,TRBJ1-5,.,TRBV5-5,CASRRTGGEGNQPQHF,TGTGCCAGCAGGAGGACAGGGGGCGAAGGCAATCAGCCCCAGCATTTT
.,TRBJ2-1,.,TRBV10-3,CAITPWQKQFF,TGTGCCATCACTCCGTGGCAGAAGCAGTTCTTC
.,TRBJ1-2,.,TRBV19,CASSGRYGYTF,TGTGCCAGTAGTGGCAGGTATGGCTACACCTTC
TRBD2,TRBJ2-3,.,TRBV4-2,CASSQVAGLTDTQYF,TGTGCCAGCAGCCAGGTCGCGGGACTAACAGATACGCAGTATTTT
.,TRBJ2-5,.,TRBV6-5,CASSPLSSWAETQYF,TGTGCCAGCAGTCCACTCTCCTCTTGGGCAGAGACCCAGTACTTC
TRBD2,TRBJ2-1,.,TRBV6-1,CASSEGTSYYNEQFF,TGTGCCAGCAGTGAAGGGACTAGTTACTACAATGAGCAGTTCTTC
.,TRBJ2-2,.,TRBV9,CASSSRLVNTGELFF,TGTGCCAGCAGCTCCCGACTAGTAAACACCGGGGAGCTGTTTTTT
TRBD2,TRBJ2-5,once,TRBV7-8,CASKLRSGGGFQETQYF,TGTGCCAGCAAGCTTAGGTCTGGCGGGGGATTCCAAGAGACCCAGTACTTC
.,TRBJ1-2,.,TRBV19,CASSIEEGNYGYTF,TGTGCCAGTAGTATAGAGGAGGGAAACTATGGCTACACCTTC
TRBD1,TRBJ1-1,.,TRBV5-1,CASSLEGQRNTEAFF,TGCGCCAGCAGCTTGGAGGGACAGCGGAACACTGAAGCTTTCTTT
.,TRBJ2-5,.,TRBV29-1,CSVDPGEETQYF,TGCAGCGTTGATCCGGGAGAAGAGACCCAGTACTTC
.,TRBJ1-3,.,TRBV5-1,CASSPQGWGSGNTIYF,TGCGCCAGCAGTCCACAGGGATGGGGCTCTGGAAACACCATATATTTT
.,TRBJ1-5,.,TRBV25-1,CASSEAGFGNQPQHF,TGTGCCAGCAGTGAAGCAGGGTTCGGCAATCAGCCCCAGCATTTT
.,TRBJ2-1,.,TRBV10-2,CASSGSGYNEQFF,TGCGCCAGCAGTGGTTCAGGGTACAATGAGCAGTTCTTC
.,TRBJ2-3,.,TRBV7-3,CASSLQGGDTQYF,TGTGCCAGCAGCTTACAGGGGGGAGATACGCAGTATTTT
.,TRBJ2-6,.,TRBV29-1,CSVGGLSGANVLTF,TGCAGCGTTGGGGGCCTCTCTGGGGCCAACGTCCTGACTTTC
.,TRBJ2-3,few,TRBV2,CASSAIAPTDTQYF,TGTGCCAGCAGTGCAATAGCACCCACAGATACGCAGTATTTT
.,TRBJ2-5,.,TRBV11-2,CASSRIIGGRGKTQYF,TGTGCCAGCAGCCGAATCATAGGGGGTCGTGGTAAGACCCAGTACTTC
TRBD2,TRBJ2-5,once,TRBV14,CASSQWTSGAGETQYF,TGTGCCAGCAGCCAATGGACTAGCGGGGCCGGAGAGACCCAGTACTTC
TRBD1,TRBJ1-3,.,TRBV10-2,CASRDSGTGFGNTIYF,TGCGCCAGCAGGGACTCCGGGACAGGGTTTGGAAACACCATATATTTT
.,TRBJ1-1,.,TRBV10-1,CASEGSGGHNTEAFF,TGCGCCAGCGAAGGGTCGGGGGGACACAACACTGAAGCTTTCTTT
TRBD1,TRBJ1-6,.,TRBV5-1,CASREGQGDSPLHF,TGCGCCAGCAGAGAGGGACAGGGAGATTCACCCCTCCACTTT